This T cell receptor (beta chain) is from a study of post-analysis software for immune sequencing data. About the research overall: The patients showed relapsing-remitting, secondary progressive and progressive-relapsing multiple sclerosis courses.

The CDR3 sequence is 17 residues long. The V and J ends lost 5 bases and 2 bases, in that order; junction bases with no gene match: 12. The germline V gene has CDR1 SGHVS and CDR2 FNYEAQ. Study-level results: Under the F measure, samples that were prepared in one batch clustered strongly together. Comparison of patients with controls showed 4 to 6 TRBV segments more frequent in patients, TRBV5-6, TRBV5-1 and TRBV20-1 among them.

The authors incorporated unique molecular identifiers into the TCR beta cDNA libraries. From about 0.98 to 11 million T cells, 400,000 to 600,000 cDNA molecules were obtained. Via MiXCR, TCRdb re-called the PCR reads, giving one row per CDR3 protein. The table records 350,000 to 450,000 distinct CDR3 sequences, approximately 42% of them present only once. About this clonotype itself: Its antigen is unknown.

The chain employs TRBV7-6 and TRBJ2-1; 7 bases map to TRBD1. Sample: blood. The TCR sequence derives from a girl aged 2 to 10 with multiple sclerosis. CDR3 in amino acids: CASSRDRAQLPYNEQFF. The DNA of the CDR3 is TGTGCCAGCAGCCGTGACAGGGCCCAGCTCCCCTACAATGAGCAGTTCTTC.